This is a list of T cell receptor beta chains from one sample in a study of low-dose radiotherapy and immunotherapy resistance in tumors. TCRdb re-called the reads through MiXCR, storing one row per CDR3 protein. The sample lists more than 70,000 distinct CDR3 sequences; less than 35% were seen once. The specimen was PBMCs, collected before treatment. These receptors originate from a female donor with ovarian cancer. Each CDR3 is given with its conserved first and last residue. The D gene is left open where the match is weak. Expanded clones are given a class, and other clones once, few, many or no size at all.

j_call v_call clone_size d_call cdr3_nt cdr3_aa
TRBJ2-1 TRBV9 many TRBD1 TGTGCCAGCAGCGTAGACGCGACAGGGGCCTACAATGAGCAGTTCTTC CASSVDATGAYNEQFF
TRBJ1-5 TRBV4-2 many NA TGTGCCAGCAGCCAAGAAACAGCCCATCATCAGCCCCAGCATTTT CASSQETAHHQPQHF
TRBJ2-1 TRBV20-1 many TRBD2 TGCAGTGCTAGAGAACCCGGGACTAGACGTGGCGAGCAGTTCTTC CSAREPGTRRGEQFF
TRBJ2-3 TRBV7-9 many NA TGTGCCAGCAGCTCCTATGCGGCCACTGGGAGAACAGATACGCAGTATTTT CASSSYAATGRTDTQYF
TRBJ2-2 TRBV24-1 many TRBD1 TGTGCCACCAGTGGGATAAACAGGGGCGGGACCGGGGAGCTGTTTTTT CATSGINRGGTGELFF
TRBJ2-2 TRBV6-6 NA NA TGTGCCAGCAGTGAGGTGGCCGGGAGTACCGGGGAGCTGTTTTTT CASSEVAGSTGELFF
TRBJ1-5 TRBV6-5 once NA TGTGCCAGCAGTTACGGACAGCCGGATGGAGATCAGCCCCAGCATTTT CASSYGQPDGDQPQHF
TRBJ1-6 TRBV28 many NA TGTGCCAGCAGTTTAAGGAGCTCCTATAATTCACCCCTCCACTTT CASSLRSSYNSPLHF
TRBJ2-1 TRBV19 NA TRBD2 TGTGCCAGTAGTATTGGGAGCGGGGTGTATAGGAATGAGCAGTTCTTC CASSIGSGVYRNEQFF
TRBJ2-3 TRBV10-3 NA NA TGTGCCATCAGTGAGACTCTAGGGGTCACGCAGTATTTT CAISETLGVTQYF
TRBJ2-7 TRBV10-3 many TRBD1 TGTGCCATCAGTGAGGGGACAGGCTACGAGCAGTACTTC CAISEGTGYEQYF
TRBJ2-5 TRBV5-1 many TRBD2 TGCGCCAGCAGCTCGGGGGGGCTGGCCGGCGGTCAGGAGACCCAGTACTTC CASSSGGLAGGQETQYF
TRBJ2-5 TRBV28 few TRBD2 TGTGCCAGCAGTAAGCGGGGGGGCCGAGAGACCCAGTACTTC CASSKRGGRETQYF
TRBJ2-1 TRBV2 many NA TGTGCCAGCAGTGTGGGCTTAAACAATGAGCAGTTCTTC CASSVGLNNEQFF
TRBJ2-5 TRBV28 few NA TGTGCCAGCAGTTCCCCTTCGGGACCAGAGACCCAGTACTTC CASSSPSGPETQYF
TRBJ2-1 TRBV29-1 NA TRBD1 TGCAGCGTTGAGGTGTGGGACAGGGGGCTATACAATGAGCAGTTCTTC CSVEVWDRGLYNEQFF
TRBJ1-1 TRBV28 many NA TGTGCCAGCCAACCCCCCGCGACAGGGAACACTGAAGCTTTCTTT CASQPPATGNTEAFF
TRBJ2-3 TRBV6-2/TRBV6-3 NA TRBD2 TGTGCCAGCAGTTACTCGGGACTAGCGGGGGGGACAGATACGCAGTATTTT CASSYSGLAGGTDTQYF
TRBJ2-1 TRBV7-2 NA NA TGTGCCAGCAGCTTACCGGGACTGCCAAATGAGCAGTTCTTC CASSLPGLPNEQFF
TRBJ2-1 TRBV6-2/TRBV6-3 NA TRBD2 TGTGCCAGCTCTCACCTAGCGGGAGGGCCGATTAGTGAGCAGTTCTTC CASSHLAGGPISEQFF
TRBJ2-7 TRBV6-2/TRBV6-3 many NA TGTGCCCAAACCAAGGAAGCAGCGCACTACGAGCAGTACTTC CAQTKEAAHYEQYF
TRBJ2-1 TRBV6-2/TRBV6-3 NA NA TGTGCCAACAGTTACGATTCGGCCAATGAGCAGTTCTTC CANSYDSANEQFF
TRBJ2-4 TRBV20-1 many NA TGCAGTGCTAGAGATCTAGCGAGGCTAGCCAAAAACATTCAGTACTTC CSARDLARLAKNIQYF
TRBJ2-5 TRBV6-2/TRBV6-3 NA NA TGTGCCAGCAGTGACGGGCTAGCCGGGGAGACCCAGTACTTC CASSDGLAGETQYF
TRBJ1-4 TRBV28 many NA TGTGCCAGCAGTTCTCACCGTAATGAAAAACTGTTTTTT CASSSHRNEKLFF
TRBJ2-5 TRBV5-5 many TRBD1 TGTGCCAGCCGCTACAGGGGCCAAGAGACCCAGTACTTC CASRYRGQETQYF
TRBJ2-7 TRBV30 many NA TGTGCCTGGAGTGCGGGGCTAGACTCCCTTTACGAGCAGTACTTC CAWSAGLDSLYEQYF
TRBJ2-2 TRBV6-4 few TRBD1 TGTGCCAGCAGTGACTCGACAGGGGCCGGGGAGCTGTTTTTT CASSDSTGAGELFF